This T cell receptor beta chain was identified in a study of PD-1 blockade in classical Hodgkin lymphoma. Germline CDR1 and CDR2: LGHNT and FRNRAP. The CDR3 has 14 amino acids. V was cut by 7 bases and J by 7 bases, with 17 bases left in between. Every patient relapsed after autologous stem cell transplantation, and brentuximab vedotin exposure varied. The patients, who had relapsed/refractory classical Hodgkin lymphoma, achieved best responses of complete response, partial response or progressive disease. Study-wide points: TCR diversity rose significantly by C4D1 in CD4+ but not CD8+ cells. What caused the repertoire differences, perhaps disease activity or prior therapy, remains undefined. For complete responders, baseline diversity was comparable to that of newly diagnosed patients.

Of note for this clone: Its antigen is still unknown.

Profiled with immunoSEQ multiplex PCR; TCRdb holds only in-frame clones, not every one. Of more than 15,000 clones listed, 80% to 90% are singletons. This chain connects TRBV12-5 to TRBJ1-5; no reliable D call. The sample was peripheral blood mononuclear cells (PBMCs), taken before the second cycle of nivolumab. The sequence derives from a human donor with classical Hodgkin lymphoma. This CDR3 is CASAPDGDIQPQHF. CDR3 nucleotides: TGTGCTAGTGCCCCAGATGGGGATATCCAGCCCCAGCATTTT.